The 5 T cell receptor beta chains listed next were all sequenced from one sample in a study of cytomegalovirus exposure and HLA in healthy donors. With 60 Vbeta and 13 Jbeta primers, the PCR was carried out. TCRdb's copy holds only in-frame clones and misses some; the assay was immunoSEQ multiplex PCR. Of around 100,000 clones in the sample, over 60% are singletons; the top ten hold about 8.3%. The specimen was PBMCs. These receptors were taken from a man aged 18 to 30 in good health and CMV-seropositive.

This chain connects TRBV27 to TRBJ2-1, with 8 bases identical to TRBD1. This CDR3 comprises 15 residues. The trim removed 7 bases at V and 4 bases at J, leaving 9 bases unmatched. Germline-derived CDR1 and CDR2 are MNHEY and SMNVEV (reference sequence). The CDR3 loop is CASTSFRDRYNEQFF. DNA for the CDR3: TGTGCCAGCACCTCATTCCGGGACAGGTACAATGAGCAGTTCTTC.

The rearrangement uses TRBV2 and TRBJ1-1; 7 positions agree with TRBD1. V lost 5 bases and J lost 5; bases outside the gene matches: 5. CDR3 length: 13 amino acids. The germline CDR1 and CDR2 sequences are SNHLY and FYNNEI. Here the CDR3 DNA reads TGTGCCAGCAGTAACAGGGGAGGTACTGAAGCTTTCTTT. It translates to CASSNRGGTEAFF.

The genes are TRBV4-1 and TRBJ1-6; 9 bases map to TRBD1. Germline values: CDR1 MGHRA, CDR2 YSYEKL. There are 15 residues in the CDR3. The junction had 6 bases not matched to a gene; V was cut back by 5 bases and J by 7 bases. The CDR3 loop is CASSAGQGPNSPLHF. The CDR3 bases are TGCGCCAGCAGCGCCGGACAGGGGCCCAATTCACCCCTCCACTTT.

This clone has only a few counts. The genes are TRBV5-1 and TRBJ2-2, with a tentative D call TRBD2 (6 bases). The germline gives CDR1 SGHRS, CDR2 YFSETQ. V was cut by 4 bases and J by 8 bases, with 15 bases left in between. The CDR3 totals 14 residues. This chain's CDR3 is CASSPPGLLGELFF. In DNA form, the CDR3 reads TGCGCCAGCAGCCCCCCGGGACTGCTTGGGGAGCTGTTTTTT. The whole variable domain, remainder taken from reference TRBV5-1 and TRBJ2-2, is KAGVTQTPRYLIKTRGQQVTLSCSPISGHRSVSWYQQTPGQGLQFLFEYFSETQRNKGNFPGRFSGRQFSNSRSEMNVSTLELGDSALYLCASSPPGLLGELFFGEGSRLTVL.

There are a few counts of this clone. This chain joins TRBV6-5 and TRBJ2-3, with TRBD2 matching over 11 bases. Losses at the gene ends were 8 bases for V and 4 bases for J; bases not matched to a gene: 5. CDR1 MNHEY and CDR2 SVGAGI come from the germline V gene. The CDR3 length is 14 residues. The CDR3 sequence is CASLLAGDADTQYF. In DNA, the CDR3 is TGTGCCAGCTTACTAGCGGGGGACGCAGATACGCAGTATTTT.